The present entry profiles one T cell receptor (beta chain) with its context. The data were taken from a study of human T cells and chemical hapten exposure. Trimming stripped 1 base from V and 7 bases from J, with 11 bases between. Germline V gene lookup returns CDR1 SGHRS and CDR2 YFSETQ. This CDR3 has 14 residues. The study's library attached unique molecular identifiers to single cDNA molecules. TCRdb processed the RACE reads anew with MiXCR; each CDR3 protein has one entry. The table records about 190,000 distinct CDR3 sequences, 20% to 25% of them present only once. This sample's time point: patch test 3, about 24 weeks after DPC sensitization. Indicated treatment: therapeutic diphenylcyclopropenone sensitization with weekly scalp DPC.

This TCR was sampled from a woman aged 35 to 49 with alopecia areata. Some clones in this sample may be carry-over from other donors' samples. Specimen: whole blood, collected in connection with sensitization to the hapten diphenylcyclopropenone (DPC). This rearrangement joins TRBV5-1 to TRBJ1-4; a possible D gene is TRBD1 (5 bases). The CDR3 nucleotides read TGCGCCAGCAGCTTGAGTATCGACAGTGAAAAACTGTTTTTT. Residues: CASSLSIDSEKLFF.